This T cell receptor (beta chain) was identified during a study of regulatory T cells in long-lasting Graves disease. Looking at the study overall: Recently diagnosed Graves' patients had received antithyroid drugs for under 3 months.

This clonotype was seen a handful of times. Time point of the sample: newly diagnosed GD, antithyroid drugs for less than 3 months. The TCR library was made from RNA that had been extracted from PBMCs in TRIzol. Graves' disease diagnosis used American Thyroid Association guidelines. In building TCR beta libraries, iRepertoire HTBI primers were used together with Arm-PCR of CDR3 regions. TCRdb re-called the multiplex PCR reads with MiXCR, one entry per CDR3 protein. This sample yields roughly 560,000 distinct CDR3 sequences, of which about 11% are seen a single time; approximately 9.6% belongs to the top ten. The germline CDR1 and CDR2 sequences are SEHNR and FQNEAQ (reference sequence). The CDR3 length is 16 residues. V lost 6 bases to trimming and J lost 2 bases; unmatched junction nucleotides: 11. This sample also belongs to another study, concerning T cells in Graves' hyperthyroidism and ophthalmopathy.

The sequence came from a young woman with Graves disease. This rearrangement joins TRBV7-9 to TRBJ2-3; TRBD1 aligns across 7 bases. Here the sequenced sample was peripheral blood mononuclear cells (PBMCs), taken at new diagnosis, from a patient treated with antithyroid drugs. The CDR3 sequence: CASSLGNRGPTDTQYF. CDR3 nucleotides: TGTGCCAGCAGTCTCGGAAACAGGGGCCCCACAGATACGCAGTATTTT.